This TCR beta chain was identified during a study of T cells in Graves' hyperthyroidism and ophthalmopathy. Study as a whole: Peripheral blood draws took place at initial diagnosis, ahead of any treatment.

This clonotype came up a few times. The investigators amplified TCR beta CDR3 regions from RNA transcripts. A first-round RT-PCR of the TCR CDR3 used the HTBI primer set. A single record per CDR3 protein comes from TCRdb applying MiXCR to the multiplex PCR reads. Of around 340,000 distinct CDR3 sequences in the sample, roughly 15% were seen once. This TCR was sampled from a man between 25 and 39 years old with Graves' hyperthyroidism. Sample: blood.

The CDR3 bases are TGCGCCAGCAGCCAAGCTGGCGGCGGGAGGGCAGATGAGCAGTTCTTC. It codes for CASSQAGGGRADEQFF. The rearrangement joins TRBV4-1 to TRBJ2-1, with 9 bases fitting TRBD2. Germline lookup yields CDR1 MGHRA and CDR2 YSYEKL. This CDR3 spans 16 amino acids. Losses at the gene ends were 1 base for V and 8 bases for J; bases not matched to a gene: 9.